What follows describes a single T cell receptor (beta chain). The table came from immunoSEQ multiplex PCR; TCRdb's copy has only in-frame clones and leaves some out. The table includes around 240,000 clones, roughly 83% detected once. This sample was included in a study of blood T cell repertoires in COVID-19. The ends lost 0 bases at V and 6 bases at J; junction bases unmatched: 8. Germline assignment: CDR1 SGHRS and CDR2 YFSETQ. The CDR3 sequence is 15 residues long. Sample: peripheral blood. This chain joins TRBV5-1 and TRBJ1-2, with 7 nucleotides matching TRBD1. This receptor was taken from a woman in her fifties or sixties with acute or convalescent COVID-19. In DNA form, the CDR3 reads TGCGCCAGCAGCTTGGACGGGACAGCTATGGATGGCTACACCTTC. Translating it yields CASSLDGTAMDGYTF.